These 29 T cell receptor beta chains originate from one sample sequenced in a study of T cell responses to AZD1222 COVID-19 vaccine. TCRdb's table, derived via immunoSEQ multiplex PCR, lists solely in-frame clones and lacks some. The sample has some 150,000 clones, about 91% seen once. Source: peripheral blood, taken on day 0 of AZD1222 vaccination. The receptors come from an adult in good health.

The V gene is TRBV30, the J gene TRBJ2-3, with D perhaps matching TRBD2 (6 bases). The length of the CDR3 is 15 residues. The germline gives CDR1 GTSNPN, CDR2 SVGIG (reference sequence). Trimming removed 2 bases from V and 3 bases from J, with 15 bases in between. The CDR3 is CAWSILAPSTDTQYF. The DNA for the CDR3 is TGTGCCTGGAGTATACTAGCACCGAGTACAGATACGCAGTATTTT.

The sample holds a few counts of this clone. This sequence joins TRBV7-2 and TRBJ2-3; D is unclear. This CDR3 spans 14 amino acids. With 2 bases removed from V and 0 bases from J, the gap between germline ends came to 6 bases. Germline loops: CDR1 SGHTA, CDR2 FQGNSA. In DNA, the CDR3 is TGTGCCAGCAGCTTAAGGCAGAGCACAGATACGCAGTATTTT. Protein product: CASSLRQSTDTQYF.

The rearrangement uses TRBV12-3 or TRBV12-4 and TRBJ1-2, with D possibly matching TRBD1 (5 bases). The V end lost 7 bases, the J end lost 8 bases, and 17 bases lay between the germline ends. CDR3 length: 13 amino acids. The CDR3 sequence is CASTSEQGVGYTF. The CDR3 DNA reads TGTGCCAGCACCTCGGAGCAGGGAGTCGGCTACACCTTC.

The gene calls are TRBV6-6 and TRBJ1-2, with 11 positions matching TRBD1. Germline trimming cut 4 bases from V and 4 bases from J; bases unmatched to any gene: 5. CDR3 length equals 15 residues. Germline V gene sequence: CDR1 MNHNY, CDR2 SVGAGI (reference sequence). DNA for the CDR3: TGTGCCAGCAGTTCTCGGACAGGGGGCTCCTATGGCTACACCTTC. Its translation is CASSSRTGGSYGYTF.

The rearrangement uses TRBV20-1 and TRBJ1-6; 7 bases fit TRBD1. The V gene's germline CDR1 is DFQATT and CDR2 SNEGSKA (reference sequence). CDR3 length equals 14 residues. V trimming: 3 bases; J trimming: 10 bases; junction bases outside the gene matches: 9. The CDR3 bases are TGCAGTGCTAGTTTACAGGGGACTTCGTCACCCCTCCACTTT. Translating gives CSASLQGTSSPLHF.

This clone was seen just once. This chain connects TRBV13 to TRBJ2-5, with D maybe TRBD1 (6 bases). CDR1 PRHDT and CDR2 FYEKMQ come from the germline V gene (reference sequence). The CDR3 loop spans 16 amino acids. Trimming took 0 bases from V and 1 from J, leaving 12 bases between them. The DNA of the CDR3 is TGTGCCAGCAGCTTAGGGACAGGTGGGGCCCAAGAGACCCAGTACTTC. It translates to CASSLGTGGAQETQYF.

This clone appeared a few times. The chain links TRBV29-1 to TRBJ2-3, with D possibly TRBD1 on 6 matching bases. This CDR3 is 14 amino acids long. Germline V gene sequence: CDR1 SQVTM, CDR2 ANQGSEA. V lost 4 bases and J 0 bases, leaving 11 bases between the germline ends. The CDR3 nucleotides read TGCAGCGTTGGACGGACAGCTAGCACAGATACGCAGTATTTT. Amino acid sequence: CSVGRTASTDTQYF.

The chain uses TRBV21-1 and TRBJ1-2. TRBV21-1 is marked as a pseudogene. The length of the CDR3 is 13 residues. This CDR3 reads CASTLTESYGYTF. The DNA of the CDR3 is TGTGCCAGCACCCTGACGGAGTCATATGGCTACACCTTC.

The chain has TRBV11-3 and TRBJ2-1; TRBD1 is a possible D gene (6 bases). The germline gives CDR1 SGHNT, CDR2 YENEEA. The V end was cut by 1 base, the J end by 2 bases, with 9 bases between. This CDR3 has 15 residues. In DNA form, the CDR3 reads TGTGCCAGCAGCTTAGTACAGGGAACCTACAATGAGCAGTTCTTC. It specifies CASSLVQGTYNEQFF.

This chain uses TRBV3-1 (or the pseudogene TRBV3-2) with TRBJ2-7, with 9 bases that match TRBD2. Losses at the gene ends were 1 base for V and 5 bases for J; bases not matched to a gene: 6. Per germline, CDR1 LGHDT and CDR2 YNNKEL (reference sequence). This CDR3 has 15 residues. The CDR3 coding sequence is TGTGCCAGCAGCCAAGTTAGCGGGAGTGCTGACGAGCAGTACTTC. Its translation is CASSQVSGSADEQYF.

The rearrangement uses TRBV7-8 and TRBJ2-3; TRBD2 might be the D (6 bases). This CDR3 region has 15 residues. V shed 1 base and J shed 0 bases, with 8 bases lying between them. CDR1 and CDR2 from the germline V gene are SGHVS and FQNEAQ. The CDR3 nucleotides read TGTGCCAGCAGCTTAGTCGGGACTAGCACAGATACGCAGTATTTT. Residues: CASSLVGTSTDTQYF.

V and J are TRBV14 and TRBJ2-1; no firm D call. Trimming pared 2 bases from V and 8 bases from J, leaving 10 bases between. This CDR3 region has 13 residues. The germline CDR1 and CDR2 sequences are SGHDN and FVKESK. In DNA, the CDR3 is TGTGCCAGCAGCCAACAAATGGGCTATGAGCAGTTCTTC. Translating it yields CASSQQMGYEQFF.

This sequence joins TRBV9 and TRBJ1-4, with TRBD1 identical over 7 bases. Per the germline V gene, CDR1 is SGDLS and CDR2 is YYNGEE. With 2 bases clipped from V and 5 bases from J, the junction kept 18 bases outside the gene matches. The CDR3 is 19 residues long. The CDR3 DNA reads TGTGCCAGCAGCGTGGGGTACTTCCCAGGGGGTGATAGAAATGAAAAACTGTTTTTT. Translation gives CASSVGYFPGGDRNEKLFF.

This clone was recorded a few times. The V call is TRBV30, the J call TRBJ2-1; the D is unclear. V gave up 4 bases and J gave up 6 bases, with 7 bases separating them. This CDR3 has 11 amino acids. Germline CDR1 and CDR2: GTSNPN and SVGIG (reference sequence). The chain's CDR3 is CAWMWVNEQFF. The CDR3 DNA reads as TGTGCCTGGATGTGGGTCAATGAGCAGTTCTTC.

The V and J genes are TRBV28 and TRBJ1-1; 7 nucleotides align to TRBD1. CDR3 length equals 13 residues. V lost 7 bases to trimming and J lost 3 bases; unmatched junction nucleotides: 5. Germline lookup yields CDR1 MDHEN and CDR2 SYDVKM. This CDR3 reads CASTPGQHTEAFF. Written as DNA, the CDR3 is TGTGCCAGCACCCCGGGACAGCACACTGAAGCTTTCTTT.

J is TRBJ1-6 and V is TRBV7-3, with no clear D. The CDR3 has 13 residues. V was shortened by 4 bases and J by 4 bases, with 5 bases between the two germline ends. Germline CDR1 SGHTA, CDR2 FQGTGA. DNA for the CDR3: TGTGCCAGCAGCTCCCGGTATAATTCACCCCTCCACTTT. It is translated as CASSSRYNSPLHF.

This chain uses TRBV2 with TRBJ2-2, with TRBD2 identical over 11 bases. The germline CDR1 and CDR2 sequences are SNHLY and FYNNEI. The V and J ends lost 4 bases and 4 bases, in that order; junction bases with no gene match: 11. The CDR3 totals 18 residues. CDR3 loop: CASSARTSGLLSTGELFF. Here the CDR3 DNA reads TGTGCCAGCAGTGCCAGGACTAGCGGGCTTCTGAGCACCGGGGAGCTGTTTTTT.

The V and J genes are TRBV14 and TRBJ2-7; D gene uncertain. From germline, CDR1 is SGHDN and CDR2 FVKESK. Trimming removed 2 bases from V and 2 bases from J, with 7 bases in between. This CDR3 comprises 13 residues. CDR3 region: CASSQTAPYEQYF. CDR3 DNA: TGTGCCAGCAGCCAAACAGCCCCCTACGAGCAGTACTTC.

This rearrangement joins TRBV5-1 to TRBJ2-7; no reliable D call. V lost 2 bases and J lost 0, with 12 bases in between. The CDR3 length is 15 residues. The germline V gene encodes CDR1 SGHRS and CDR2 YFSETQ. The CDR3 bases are TGCGCCAGCAGCTTACCGCCTTCGAACTCCTACGAGCAGTACTTC. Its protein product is CASSLPPSNSYEQYF.

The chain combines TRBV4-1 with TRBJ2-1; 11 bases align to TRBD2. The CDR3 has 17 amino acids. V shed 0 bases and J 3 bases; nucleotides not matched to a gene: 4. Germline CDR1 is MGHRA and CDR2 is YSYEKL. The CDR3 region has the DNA TGCGCCAGCAGCCAAGATGCTAGCGGGGGGTTCTACAATGAGCAGTTCTTC. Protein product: CASSQDASGGFYNEQFF.

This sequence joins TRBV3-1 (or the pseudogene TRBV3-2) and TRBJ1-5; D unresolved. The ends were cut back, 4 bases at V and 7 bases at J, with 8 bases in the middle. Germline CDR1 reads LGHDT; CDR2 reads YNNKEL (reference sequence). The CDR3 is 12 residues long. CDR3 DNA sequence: TGTGCCAGCAGCCTGGTTGGACAGCCCCAGCATTTT. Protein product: CASSLVGQPQHF.

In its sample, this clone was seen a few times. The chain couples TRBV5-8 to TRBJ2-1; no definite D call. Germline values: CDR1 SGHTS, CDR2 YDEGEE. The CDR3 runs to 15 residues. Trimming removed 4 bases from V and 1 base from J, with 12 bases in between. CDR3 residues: CASSPEGLSYNEQFF. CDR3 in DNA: TGTGCCAGCAGCCCCGAAGGGCTTTCCTACAATGAGCAGTTCTTC.

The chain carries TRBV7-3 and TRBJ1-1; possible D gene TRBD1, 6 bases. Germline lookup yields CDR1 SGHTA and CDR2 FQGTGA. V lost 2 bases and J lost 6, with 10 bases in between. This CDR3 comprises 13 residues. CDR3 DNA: TGTGCCAGCAGCTTAGGGGGGGCGTCTGAAGCTTTCTTT. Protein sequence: CASSLGGASEAFF.

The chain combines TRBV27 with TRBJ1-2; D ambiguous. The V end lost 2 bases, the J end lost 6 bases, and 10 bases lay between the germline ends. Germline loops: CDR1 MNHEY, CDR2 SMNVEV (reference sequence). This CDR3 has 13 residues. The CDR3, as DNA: TGTGCCAGCAGTTTAACGAGGGAGAATGGCTACACCTTC. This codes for CASSLTRENGYTF.

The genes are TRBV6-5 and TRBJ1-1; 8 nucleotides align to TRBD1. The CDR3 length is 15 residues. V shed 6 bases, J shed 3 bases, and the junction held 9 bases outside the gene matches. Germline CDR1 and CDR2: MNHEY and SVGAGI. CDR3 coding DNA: TGTGCCAGCAGATACAGGGGGGTCGCGCACACTGAAGCTTTCTTT. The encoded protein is CASRYRGVAHTEAFF.

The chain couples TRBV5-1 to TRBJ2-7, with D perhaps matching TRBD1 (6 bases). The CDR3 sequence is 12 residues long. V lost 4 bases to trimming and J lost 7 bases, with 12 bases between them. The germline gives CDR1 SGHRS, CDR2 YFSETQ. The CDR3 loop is CASSRDIGEQYF. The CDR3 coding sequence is TGCGCCAGCAGCCGGGACATTGGTGAGCAGTACTTC.

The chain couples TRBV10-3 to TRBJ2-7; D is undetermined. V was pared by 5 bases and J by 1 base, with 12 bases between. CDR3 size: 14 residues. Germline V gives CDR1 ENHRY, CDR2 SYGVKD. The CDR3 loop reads CAISRASGSYEQYF. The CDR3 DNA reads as TGTGCCATCAGTAGGGCCTCAGGTTCCTACGAGCAGTACTTC.

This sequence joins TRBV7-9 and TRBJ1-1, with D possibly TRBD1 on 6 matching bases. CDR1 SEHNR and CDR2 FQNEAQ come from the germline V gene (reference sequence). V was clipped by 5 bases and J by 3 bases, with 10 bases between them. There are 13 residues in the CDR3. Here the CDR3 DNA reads TGTGCCAGCAGCCCCGGACAGTACACTGAAGCTTTCTTT. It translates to CASSPGQYTEAFF.

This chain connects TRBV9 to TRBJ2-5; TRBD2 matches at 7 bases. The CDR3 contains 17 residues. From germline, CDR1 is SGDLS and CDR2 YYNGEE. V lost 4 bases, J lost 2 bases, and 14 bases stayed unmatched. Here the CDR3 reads CASSSPFERDYQETQYF. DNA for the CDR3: TGTGCCAGCAGCTCACCCTTCGAGCGGGACTATCAAGAGACCCAGTACTTC.